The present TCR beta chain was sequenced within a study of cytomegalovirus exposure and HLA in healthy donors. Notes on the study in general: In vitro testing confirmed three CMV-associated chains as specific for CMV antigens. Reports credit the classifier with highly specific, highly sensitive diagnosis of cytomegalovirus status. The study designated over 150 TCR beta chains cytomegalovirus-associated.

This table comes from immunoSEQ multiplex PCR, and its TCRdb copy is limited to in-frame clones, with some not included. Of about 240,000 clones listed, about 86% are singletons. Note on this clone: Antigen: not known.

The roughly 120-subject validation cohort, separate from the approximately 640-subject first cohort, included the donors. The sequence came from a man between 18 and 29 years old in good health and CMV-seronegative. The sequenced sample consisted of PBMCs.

The CDR3 DNA reads TGCGCCAGCACCAAGTTCCCAGCGGTATACAATGAGCAGTTCTTC. Protein: CASTKFPAVYNEQFF. The rearrangement uses TRBV4-1 and TRBJ2-1, with D possibly matching TRBD2 (5 bases). CDR3 size: 15 residues. Trimming took 7 bases from V and 4 from J, leaving 17 bases between them. Germline V lookup: CDR1 MGHRA, CDR2 YSYEKL.